The 18 T cell receptor beta chains below were found in one sample sequenced in a study of PD-1 blockade in classical Hodgkin lymphoma. Clones were sequenced by immunoSEQ multiplex PCR, and TCRdb holds only the in-frame ones, with some missing. This table has 25,000 to 30,000 clones, around 84% appearing once. Autologous stem cell transplantation was followed by relapse in every patient, and brentuximab vedotin exposure varied. Sequences were derived from peripheral blood mononuclear cells (PBMCs), sampled before the second cycle of nivolumab. The receptors originated from a human donor with classical Hodgkin lymphoma.

The V and J genes are TRBV6-1 and TRBJ1-4; 7 bases are shared with TRBD1. Germline V CDR1 and CDR2: MNHNS, SASEGT. This CDR3 is 15 amino acids long. V lost 8 bases and J lost 0; bases outside the gene matches: 6. The chain's CDR3 is CASHTGAATNEKLFF. The CDR3 DNA sequence: TGTGCCAGCCATACAGGGGCGGCAACTAATGAAAAACTGTTTTTT.

The chain carries TRBV9 and TRBJ1-2; possibly TRBD1 for D (6 bases). V shed 4 bases and J shed 2 bases, with 12 bases lying between them. Per the germline V gene, CDR1 is SGDLS and CDR2 is YYNGEE. This CDR3 contains 14 residues. The CDR3 protein is CASSPITGNYGYTF. As DNA, the CDR3 is TGTGCCAGCAGCCCTATTACAGGGAACTATGGCTACACCTTC. The variable domain in full, completed from reference TRBV9 and TRBJ1-2, reads DSGVTQTPKHLITATGQRVTLRCSPRSGDLSVYWYQQSLDQGLQFLIQYYNGEERAKGNILERFSAQQFPDLHSELNLSSLELGDSALYFCASSPITGNYGYTFGSGTRLTVV.

The chain has TRBV6-6 and TRBJ1-1; D perhaps matches TRBD1 (5 bases). Germline CDR1 MNHNY, CDR2 SVGAGI (reference sequence). CDR3 length: 15 residues. V was clipped by 6 bases and J by 1 base, with 15 bases between them. DNA for the CDR3: TGTGCCAGCAGAAGCACCAGGGCAGGGAACACTGAAGCTTTCTTT. Translating it yields CASRSTRAGNTEAFF.

The rearrangement uses TRBV7-2 and TRBJ1-2; D not certain. The germline V gene encodes CDR1 SGHTA and CDR2 FQGNSA. The V and J ends lost 0 bases and 8 bases respectively, with 19 bases between them. There are 16 residues in the CDR3. DNA for the CDR3: TGTGCCAGCAGCTTAGCGCGATACGGAAGCGGGATGGGCTACACCTTC. It encodes CASSLARYGSGMGYTF.

The V and J genes are TRBV5-1 and TRBJ2-1, with D perhaps TRBD1 (6 bases). CDR1 and CDR2 from the germline V gene are SGHRS and YFSETQ. V was clipped by 0 bases and J by 0 bases, with 7 bases between them. The CDR3 has 15 amino acids. DNA of the CDR3: TGCGCCAGCAGCTTGGCAGGGGTCTCCTACAATGAGCAGTTCTTC. This codes for CASSLAGVSYNEQFF.

This sequence joins TRBV7-3 and TRBJ1-3; the match to TRBD1 covers 7 bases. Unmatched junction bases numbered 8, after V lost 5 bases and J lost 7 bases. CDR3 length equals 14 residues. Germline V gene data show CDR1 as SGHTA and CDR2 as FQGTGA. The CDR3 sequence is CASSRQGSANTIYF. The DNA for the CDR3 is TGTGCCAGCAGCCGACAGGGTTCCGCGAACACCATATATTTT.

V and J are TRBV6-5 and TRBJ1-1; 9 bases agree with TRBD1. The junction had 7 bases not matched to a gene; V was cut back by 11 bases and J by 0 bases. Germline CDR1 is MNHEY and CDR2 is SVGAGI. The CDR3 length is 14 residues. Written as DNA, the CDR3 is TGTGCCGCGTACAGGGGGCACCTGAACACTGAAGCTTTCTTT. It translates to CAAYRGHLNTEAFF.

As to this clone: A much larger clone differs from this one at a single base, so this may be a read error. The chain links TRBV7-6 to TRBJ2-3; D gene ambiguous. The germline gives CDR1 SGHVS, CDR2 FNYEAQ. The CDR3 length is 12 residues. The ends were cut back, 1 base at V and 4 bases at J, with 3 bases in the middle. Written as DNA, the CDR3 is TGTGCCAGCAGCTTAGAATCAGATACGCAGTATTTT. Translation: CASSLESDTQYF. The whole variable domain, filled in from reference TRBV7-6 and TRBJ2-3, reads GAGVSQSPRYKVTKRGQDVALRCDPISGHVSLYWYRQALGQGPEFLTYFNYEAQQDKSGLPNDRFSAERPEGSISTLTIQRTEQRDSAMYRCASSLESDTQYFGPGTRLTVL.

In this sample, this clone turned up once. The chain uses TRBV5-1 and TRBJ2-2, with 10 bases lining up with TRBD2. The CDR3 spans 17 residues. The germline gives CDR1 SGHRS, CDR2 YFSETQ. J gave up 7 bases and V 3 bases, and 12 bases lay outside the gene matches. CDR3 DNA: TGCGCCAGCAGCTCAACCAGCGGGGGGGCGTCGGACGGGGAGCTGTTTTTT. Residues: CASSSTSGGASDGELFF.

This chain links TRBV2 with TRBJ1-1; D is undetermined. There are 13 residues in the CDR3. Per the germline V gene, CDR1 is SNHLY and CDR2 is FYNNEI. Deletions cut 6 bases from V and 1 base from J, with 9 bases between. CDR3 nucleotides: TGTGCCAGCAGCCTCAGTAGGAACACTGAAGCTTTCTTT. This translates into CASSLSRNTEAFF.

As regards this clone: Just one base apart from a much larger clone, this may be a read error. The CDR3 sequence: CASSEGEGGGNRPQHF. CDR3 DNA sequence: TGTGCCAGCAGTGAAGGGGAAGGGGGCGGCAATCGGCCCCAGCATTTT. The rearrangement joins TRBV6-1 to TRBJ1-5, with 7 bases matching TRBD1. CDR1 and CDR2 (germline): MNHNS, SASEGT. The CDR3 is made up of 16 amino acids.

This rearrangement joins TRBV5-6 to TRBJ2-1; D is possibly TRBD2 (5 bases). Deletions cut 5 bases from V and 7 bases from J, with 13 bases between. This CDR3 is 13 amino acids long. Germline CDR1 and CDR2: SGHDT and YYEEEE. The CDR3 region is CASRPFPGNEQFF. Written as DNA, the CDR3 is TGTGCCAGCAGACCCTTCCCGGGAAATGAGCAGTTCTTC.

The rearrangement links TRBV7-2 to TRBJ1-2; no clear D gene. The CDR3 spans 16 residues. Trimming pared 2 bases from V and 3 bases from J, leaving 16 bases between. Per the germline V gene, CDR1 is SGHTA and CDR2 is FQGNSA. CDR3 bases: TGTGCCAGCAGCTTAATCGCTAACAGACCCGACTATGGCTACACCTTC. Amino acid sequence: CASSLIANRPDYGYTF.

The rearrangement uses TRBV2 and TRBJ2-7; possible D gene TRBD1, 5 bases. The CDR3 is 14 amino acids. Looked up from germline, CDR1 is SNHLY and CDR2 is FYNNEI. Trimming removed 4 bases at V and 5 bases at J, with 15 bases between. The CDR3 DNA sequence: TGTGCCAGCAGTGGGGGCAGGGTAAGGGACGAGCAGTACTTC. It encodes CASSGGRVRDEQYF.

The chain carries TRBV18 and TRBJ1-5, with a weak D call TRBD1 (6 bases). Germline CDR1 KGHSH, CDR2 LQKENI. Trimming removed 3 bases from V and 5 bases from J, with 11 bases in between. The CDR3 contains 14 residues. The CDR3 nucleotides are TGTGCCAGCTCACCCCGGGGGCAGGATCAGCCCCAGCATTTT. Its translation: CASSPRGQDQPQHF. Using reference TRBV18 and TRBJ1-5 for the parts outside the CDR3, the full variable domain is NAGVMQNPRHLVRRRGQEARLRCSPMKGHSHVYWYRQLPEEGLKFMVYLQKENIIDESGMPKERFSAEFPKEGPSILRIQQVVRGDSAAYFCASSPRGQDQPQHFGDGTRLSIL.

The chain couples TRBV10-3 to TRBJ1-4; no firm D call. Looked up from germline, CDR1 is ENHRY and CDR2 is SYGVKD. Trimming took 0 bases from V and 6 from J, leaving 11 bases between them. This CDR3 contains 15 residues. CDR3 sequence reads: CAISESGLGYEKLFF. In DNA form, the CDR3 reads TGTGCCATCAGTGAGTCGGGGTTGGGGTATGAAAAACTGTTTTTT.

Written as DNA, the CDR3 is TGTGCCAGCAGCTTAGCCAGTGGTGGGACCCCCTACGAGCAGTACTTC. This sequence encodes CASSLASGGTPYEQYF. The chain is built from TRBV7-2 and TRBJ2-7; D possibly uses TRBD1 or TRBD2 (5 bases each). The CDR3 is made up of 16 amino acids. V lost 0 bases, J lost 2 bases, and 14 bases lay in between. In germline, CDR1 is SGHTA, CDR2 FQGNSA.

This clone was detected once. The chain is built from TRBV5-1 and TRBJ1-4, with no clear D. This CDR3 region has 16 residues. V lost 4 bases and J 7 bases, leaving 20 bases between the germline ends. Germline CDR1 and CDR2: SGHRS and YFSETQ. CDR3 DNA sequence: TGCGCCAGCAGCCCATCCCCCCCCCGAGAGGGTGAAAAACTGTTTTTT. It is translated as CASSPSPPREGEKLFF.